This TCR beta chain was documented in a study of breast tumors, draining lymph nodes, adjacent tissues. Breast cancer patients provided tissue from their axillary draining lymph nodes. TCRdb re-called the multiplex PCR reads with MiXCR, one entry per CDR3 protein. The profile shows 160,000 or so distinct CDR3 sequences, more than 25% of them singletons. This clonotype was recorded many times. Its specificity is not known. Germline V gives CDR1 LNHDA, CDR2 SQIVND (reference sequence). The CDR3 consists of 13 residues. The germline V and J ends were trimmed by 5 bases and 4 bases, with 11 bases remaining between them. Study conclusions and caveats: Tumors had less TCR diversity than lymph nodes, more than nontumor tissue.

The material sequenced was axillary lymph node tissue. The chain combines TRBV19 with TRBJ1-1; D is undetermined. This TCR was recovered from a female donor with breast cancer. Some clones in this sample may be carry-over from other donors' samples. The DNA of the CDR3 is TGTGCCAGTAGTCTACGGCAGCGCACTGAAGCTTTCTTT. Translating gives CASSLRQRTEAFF.